The 28 T cell receptor beta chains given below trace back to one sample, sequenced in a study of T cells in Graves' hyperthyroidism and ophthalmopathy. TCR beta CDR3 sequences were amplified from RNA transcripts. The HTBI primer set drove a first-round RT-PCR of the TCR CDR3. In TCRdb, the multiplex PCR reads were re-called with MiXCR into one record per CDR3 protein. Seen here are approximately 610,000 distinct CDR3 sequences, approximately 14% observed once, and the top ten hold 3.5% to 4.5%. The specimen sequenced was blood. These receptors were taken from a woman in her forties with Graves' ophthalmopathy.

There are many counts of this clonotype. The chain employs TRBV2 and TRBJ2-7, with D possibly being TRBD2 (5 bases). The germline CDR1 and CDR2 sequences are SNHLY and FYNNEI. Trimming removed 6 bases at V and 0 bases at J, with 9 bases between. This CDR3 comprises 13 residues. The DNA of the CDR3 is TGTGCCAGCAGATCGGACTTCTCCTACGAGCAGTACTTC. It is translated as CASRSDFSYEQYF.

The V and J genes are TRBV9 and TRBJ1-1; tentatively, D is TRBD1 (5 bases). Per the germline V gene, CDR1 is SGDLS and CDR2 is YYNGEE. V was clipped by 0 bases and J by 0 bases, with 12 bases between them. The CDR3 consists of 16 residues. The DNA for the CDR3 is TGTGCCAGCAGCGTAGGTGACAGCAAGATGAACACTGAAGCTTTCTTT. It codes for CASSVGDSKMNTEAFF.

The chain combines TRBV18 with TRBJ2-7; 8 nucleotides line up with TRBD1. Germline V CDR1 and CDR2: KGHSH, LQKENI. CDR3 length: 15 amino acids. The V and J ends lost 5 bases and 3 bases, in that order; junction bases with no gene match: 9. The CDR3 sequence is CASSATAGQGYEQYF. The CDR3 region has the DNA TGTGCCAGCTCAGCCACGGCCGGACAGGGCTACGAGCAGTACTTC.

The chain employs TRBV5-1 and TRBJ2-2; D perhaps matches TRBD1 (6 bases). The V and J ends lost 8 bases and 0 bases respectively, with 14 bases between them. The CDR3 spans 15 residues. Germline-derived CDR1 and CDR2 are SGHRS and YFSETQ. The CDR3 coding sequence is TGCGCCAGTACCGGGACACCTTCGAACACCGGGGAGCTGTTTTTT. This gives the protein CASTGTPSNTGELFF.

Ten or more counts support this clonotype. The J gene is TRBJ2-5, the V gene TRBV12-3 or TRBV12-4, with 8 bases that match TRBD2. The CDR3 consists of 17 residues. The V and J ends lost 3 bases and 3 bases, in that order; junction bases with no gene match: 12. CDR3 amino acids: CASSFSGSGMSKETQYF. DNA for the CDR3: TGTGCCAGCAGTTTCTCGGGTAGCGGGATGTCAAAAGAGACCCAGTACTTC.

V is TRBV30 and J is TRBJ1-5; the D gene is possibly TRBD1 (6 bases). Germline-derived CDR1 and CDR2 are GTSNPN and SVGIG (reference sequence). The CDR3 extends over 15 amino acids. Trimming took 1 base from V and 4 from J, leaving 14 bases between them. The CDR3 sequence: CAWSGRDKPNQPQHF. CDR3 coding DNA: TGTGCCTGGAGTGGCCGGGACAAGCCTAATCAGCCCCAGCATTTT.

This clonotype came up many times. The V call is TRBV28, the J call TRBJ2-7, with D hard to call. The CDR3 runs 13 residues. The V and J ends lost 5 bases and 2 bases respectively, with 10 bases between them. Germline CDR1 and CDR2: MDHEN and SYDVKM. The CDR3 reads CASSRIWAYEQYF. CDR3 DNA sequence: TGTGCCAGCAGTCGGATCTGGGCCTACGAGCAGTACTTC.

This clonotype was seen repeatedly, ten times or more. This chain joins TRBV7-6 and TRBJ2-7, with 9 nucleotides matching TRBD2. CDR3 length: 15 residues. CDR1 and CDR2 from the germline V gene are SGHVS and FNYEAQ. V gave up 1 base and J gave up 9 bases; unmatched junction bases: 10. In nucleotides, the CDR3 is TGTGCCAGCAGCTTAGGACTAGCGGCTTTTGACACGCAGTACTTC. Its translation is CASSLGLAAFDTQYF. The full variable domain, in which reference TRBV7-6 and TRBJ2-7 provide the parts outside the CDR3, is GAGVSQSPRYKVTKRGQDVALRCDPISGHVSLYWYRQALGQGPEFLTYFNYEAQQDKSGLPNDRFSAERPEGSISTLTIQRTEQRDSAMYRCASSLGLAAFDTQYFGPGTRLTVT.

The table lists this clonotype with many counts. V usage is TRBV10-3 and J usage is TRBJ2-5; unclear D gene. V was clipped by 7 bases and J by 1 base, with 10 bases between them. Germline V gene lookup returns CDR1 ENHRY and CDR2 SYGVKD. This CDR3 is 13 amino acids long. CDR3 protein: CAIKTPIQETQYF. The CDR3 nucleotides read TGTGCCATCAAAACGCCCATCCAAGAGACCCAGTACTTC.

V usage is TRBV24-1 and J usage is TRBJ2-3; 12 nucleotides match TRBD2. J gave up 4 bases and V 4 bases, and 5 bases lay outside the gene matches. Germline loops: CDR1 KGHDR, CDR2 SFDVKD. This CDR3 is built from 16 residues. CDR3 sequence: CATSDPRLAGADTQYF. In DNA form, the CDR3 reads TGTGCCACCAGTGACCCAAGACTAGCGGGAGCAGATACGCAGTATTTT.

This chain links TRBV28 with TRBJ2-7; the D is unclear. V was clipped by 5 bases and J by 6 bases, with 11 bases between them. The CDR3 is 12 residues long. Germline CDR1 MDHEN, CDR2 SYDVKM. The CDR3 coding sequence is TGTGCCAGCAGTCCCGATCTCCCCGAGCAGTACTTC. Translated, it gives CASSPDLPEQYF.

The chain is built from TRBV12-3 or TRBV12-4 and TRBJ2-5; maybe TRBD2 (6 bases). V was cut by 6 bases and J by 5 bases, with 16 bases left in between. This CDR3 is 14 amino acids long. DNA for the CDR3: TGTGCCAGCAGGGGCCAGTGGGAGGTCGAGACCCAGTACTTC. Residues: CASRGQWEVETQYF.

As for this clonotype: Its ends do not fully match the called genes, so a read error is possible. The chain carries TRBV7-9 and TRBJ2-5, with D maybe TRBD2 (6 bases). Germline assignment: CDR1 SEHNR and CDR2 FQNEAQ (reference sequence). The CDR3 sequence is 15 residues long. For the CDR3, the DNA is TGTGCCGGCAGCCATCCGGGAGAGCTACAAGAGACCCAGTACTTC. It encodes CAGSHPGELQETQYF.

In this sample, this clonotype turned up many times. V usage is TRBV5-1 and J usage is TRBJ2-7, with D unclear. V lost 2 bases to trimming and J lost 0 bases, with 9 bases between them. The CDR3 totals 14 residues. CDR1 and CDR2 from the germline V gene are SGHRS and YFSETQ. CDR3 bases: TGCGCCAGCAGCTTAGCCCGGAGCTCCTACGAGCAGTACTTC. It specifies CASSLARSSYEQYF. Together with reference TRBV5-1 and TRBJ2-7, the CDR3 gives the full variable domain: KAGVTQTPRYLIKTRGQQVTLSCSPISGHRSVSWYQQTPGQGLQFLFEYFSETQRNKGNFPGRFSGRQFSNSRSEMNVSTLELGDSALYLCASSLARSSYEQYFGPGTRLTVT.

This clonotype was found many times. The chain is built from TRBV12-3 or TRBV12-4 and TRBJ2-7; TRBD2 might be the D (6 bases). This CDR3 comprises 15 residues. V was trimmed by 6 bases and J by 4 bases, leaving 19 bases between them. Written as DNA, the CDR3 is TGTGCCAGCAGCGGGGGTTCGGGAACGCTGTACGAGCAGTACTTC. It translates to CASSGGSGTLYEQYF.

This clonotype has ten or more counts. This chain's CDR3 is CASSSTPGLGYSAQYF. The CDR3, as DNA: TGTGCCAGCAGTTCGACCCCGGGACTAGGGTACTCGGCCCAGTACTTC. This chain uses TRBV27 with TRBJ2-5, with 8 bases fitting TRBD2. Germline-derived CDR1 and CDR2 are MNHEY and SMNVEV (reference sequence). The CDR3 sequence is 16 residues long. Germline trimming cut 4 bases from V and 9 bases from J; bases unmatched to any gene: 16.

This clonotype was detected ten times or more. V and J are TRBV6-1 and TRBJ1-1; D gene unclear. V was clipped by 7 bases and J by 6 bases, with 15 bases between them. The CDR3 has 13 residues. Germline V gene data show CDR1 as MNHNS and CDR2 as SASEGT. The CDR3 here is CASTPVEGSEAFF. CDR3 coding DNA: TGTGCCAGCACACCAGTGGAGGGTTCTGAAGCTTTCTTT.

The gene calls are TRBV10-3 and TRBJ2-7, with D perhaps TRBD2 (6 bases). This CDR3 comprises 14 residues. Trimming shortened V by 3 bases and J by 5 bases, and 14 bases separated the two germline ends. Germline CDR1 ENHRY, CDR2 SYGVKD. CDR3 residues: CAISEHSGSHEQYF. The CDR3 nucleotides are TGTGCCATCAGTGAACACAGCGGGTCCCACGAGCAGTACTTC.

The rearrangement links TRBV11-2 to TRBJ2-5; 10 bases fit TRBD2. V dropped 2 bases and J dropped 4; count of bases not matched to a gene: 13. CDR3 length equals 18 residues. Germline V gene lookup returns CDR1 SGHAT and CDR2 FQNNGV. CDR3 bases: TGTGCCAGCAGCTTATCAGCCTGGGGACTAGCGAAGGGAGAGACCCAGTACTTC. Its protein product is CASSLSAWGLAKGETQYF.

Only a few counts were recorded for this clonotype. This chain links TRBV11-2 with TRBJ2-5; TRBD2 matches 8 bases. The germline CDR1 and CDR2 sequences are SGHAT and FQNNGV. Trimming removed 4 bases from V and 5 bases from J; junction bases left unmatched: 6. CDR3 size: 14 residues. The CDR3 sequence: CASSWSGSSETQYF. DNA of the CDR3: TGTGCCAGCAGCTGGAGCGGGAGTTCGGAGACCCAGTACTTC.

There are many counts of this clonotype. V gene TRBV5-1 combines with J gene TRBJ2-7, with D maybe TRBD1 (7 bases). The germline V and J ends were trimmed by 2 bases and 6 bases, with 21 bases remaining between them. Germline V gene lookup returns CDR1 SGHRS and CDR2 YFSETQ. The CDR3 totals 16 residues. CDR3 DNA sequence: TGCGCCAGCAGCTTCATTGGCGGGACAGTTCTTCCCGAGCAGTACTTC. Its protein is CASSFIGGTVLPEQYF.

This clonotype was recorded many times. This sequence joins TRBV5-1 and TRBJ2-2, with unresolved D. The germline gives CDR1 SGHRS, CDR2 YFSETQ. The CDR3 has 12 residues. The V gene lost 1 base and the J gene lost 8 bases, with 6 bases spanning the gap. The CDR3 reads CASSLNWGELFF. DNA of the CDR3: TGCGCCAGCAGCTTGAATTGGGGGGAGCTGTTTTTT.

J is TRBJ2-7 and V is TRBV7-2; tentatively, D is TRBD2 (6 bases). This CDR3 is 14 amino acids long. The germline gives CDR1 SGHTA, CDR2 FQGNSA. The V end lost 0 bases, the J end lost 2 bases, and 8 bases lay between the germline ends. The CDR3, as DNA: TGTGCCAGCAGCTTAGCGCGCGGGGCCTACGAGCAGTACTTC. This gives the protein CASSLARGAYEQYF.

This clonotype has at least ten counts. This chain connects TRBV29-1 to TRBJ2-7; D ambiguous. The V gene lost 7 bases and the J gene lost 5 bases, with 12 bases spanning the gap. This CDR3 has 11 residues. Germline CDR1 and CDR2: SQVTM and ANQGSEA. The CDR3: CSAQWWDEQYF. The CDR3 region has the DNA TGCAGCGCCCAGTGGTGGGACGAGCAGTACTTC.

Many counts were recorded for this clonotype. J is TRBJ1-1 and V is TRBV29-1, with D unclear. The V and J ends lost 5 bases and 2 bases respectively, with 12 bases between them. This CDR3 contains 13 residues. Germline assignment: CDR1 SQVTM and CDR2 ANQGSEA. For the CDR3, the DNA is TGCAGCGTTAAAAGCGGGGTTAACACTGAAGCTTTCTTT. This encodes CSVKSGVNTEAFF.

Ten or more counts support this clonotype. The chain uses TRBV6-2 or TRBV6-3 and TRBJ2-4; possibly TRBD2 for D (6 bases). V lost 10 bases and J lost 0, with 25 bases in between. Germline CDR1 and CDR2: MNHEY and SVGEGT. The CDR3 runs 18 residues. CDR3 in DNA: TGTGCCAATACGACTCCGCCCACAAGCGGGTTAGCCAAAAACATTCAGTACTTC. This translates into CANTTPPTSGLAKNIQYF.

This clonotype was counted ten times or more. The V call is TRBV28, the J call TRBJ2-4; TRBD2 matches 11 bases. Trimming cost V 6 bases and J 11 bases; bases outside gene matches: 12. CDR1 is MDHEN, CDR2 SYDVKM, per germline. This CDR3 contains 15 residues. As DNA, the CDR3 is TGTGCCAGCAGCAGCCCTACTAGCGGGAGTTCGGTTCAGTACTTC. Its translation is CASSSPTSGSSVQYF.

The chain employs TRBV4-1 and TRBJ2-5; 9 bases agree with TRBD2. Germline loops: CDR1 MGHRA, CDR2 YSYEKL. Germline trimming cut 1 base from V and 0 bases from J; bases unmatched to any gene: 6. This CDR3 is 17 amino acids long. The CDR3 coding sequence is TGCGCCAGCAGCCAAGTTAGGCCTAGCGGGGACCAAGAGACCCAGTACTTC. Its protein product is CASSQVRPSGDQETQYF.